Here is one T cell receptor beta chain with its context. Its antigen is unknown. The sample comes from a study of T cell responses to AZD1222 COVID-19 vaccine. Study information: Pooling was applied to second doses at about 4 or about 12 weeks.

Germline CDR1 is LNHDA and CDR2 is SQIVND (reference sequence). Trimming cost V 6 bases and J 6 bases, with 17 bases left between them. The CDR3 length is 15 residues. Only in-frame clones appear in the TCRdb table, and some are missing; sequencing was by immunoSEQ multiplex PCR. Of about 97,000 clones in the sample, about nine tenths were seen once. Whole-study findings and limits: Donors skewed white British and female; clonal diversity was possibly underestimated. Scientists sampled the repertoires only once the peak T cell response had passed. In the spike-specific TCR repertoire, nearly half reportedly target unmutated variant regions.

The sequenced sample was peripheral blood, obtained on day 0 of AZD1222 vaccination. The chain combines TRBV19 with TRBJ1-4; D perhaps matches TRBD1 (6 bases). The sequence came from an adult in good health. The DNA of the CDR3 is TGTGCCAGTAGGTCTCGAGGAGGGGGTGATGAAAAACTGTTTTTT. This gives the protein CASRSRGGGDEKLFF.